A selection of T cell receptor beta chains follows, all from one sample in a study of identical twins. TCRdb ran MiXCR on the 5' RACE reads and lists one entry per CDR3 protein. Among about 190,000 distinct CDR3 sequences listed, more than 15% were seen once. In addition, the sample was reused for a study of T cells expressing NK-cell markers.

Sequencing was carried out using CD8+ T cells sorted from blood. These receptors all stem from a woman between 18 and 30 years old in good health. Each CDR3 is given with its conserved first and last residue. A D gene is named only where the DNA matches it firmly. For some rows the clone size is stated as once, few or many, or as a class when expanded; others skip it.

abundance	d_gene	v_gene	j_gene	CDR3nt	CDR3aa
-	TRBD1	TRBV12-3/TRBV12-4	TRBJ2-3	TGTGCCAGCAGTTTTTCGACAGGGGATACGCAGTATTTT	CASSFSTGDTQYF
-	-	TRBV27	TRBJ2-7	TGTGCCAGCAGTTGGGACTTGAGATCCTACGAGCAGTACTTC	CASSWDLRSYEQYF
few	-	TRBV12-3/TRBV12-4	TRBJ1-1	TGTGCCAGCACCGGGGACGGACCTGAAGCTTTCTTT	CASTGDGPEAFF
-	-	TRBV9	TRBJ1-2	TGTGCCAGCAGCGGAGGGAGTATCTATGGCTACACCTTC	CASSGGSIYGYTF
-	-	TRBV6-5	TRBJ1-2	TGTGCCAGCAGTTACTTCGGCCCTAACTATGGCTACACCTTC	CASSYFGPNYGYTF
few	-	TRBV9	TRBJ2-1	TGTGCCAGCAGCGTAGCGGGAGCTCATAATGAGCAGTTCTTC	CASSVAGAHNEQFF
few	TRBD1	TRBV30	TRBJ2-7	TGTGCCTGGAGTGGGACAGGCGAGCAGTACTTC	CAWSGTGEQYF
-	TRBD1	TRBV13	TRBJ2-7	TGTGCCAGCAGCTTAGTTCGCCAGGGGGCTCAGTACTTC	CASSLVRQGAQYF
few	-	TRBV27	TRBJ2-1	TGTGCCAGCAGTTTGGAACCCCTTCGCAATGAGCAGTTCTTC	CASSLEPLRNEQFF
few	TRBD2	TRBV12-3/TRBV12-4	TRBJ2-1	TGTGCCAGCAGTTTTACTAGCGGCTTCAATGAGCAGTTCTTC	CASSFTSGFNEQFF
few	TRBD1	TRBV12-3/TRBV12-4	TRBJ1-2	TGTGCCAGCAGTCATCCGGGACAGGGGTTTGGCTACACCTTC	CASSHPGQGFGYTF
few	-	TRBV5-6	TRBJ2-7	TGTGCCAGCAGCCTAGGGGGTGCCATCTACGAGCAGTACTTC	CASSLGGAIYEQYF
few	-	TRBV7-9	TRBJ1-1	TGTGCCAGCAGGAGGTGGAACACTGAAGCTTTCTTT	CASRRWNTEAFF
-	-	TRBV7-9	TRBJ2-7	TGTGCCAGCAGCAACCGGGACATATCCTACGAGCAGTACTTC	CASSNRDISYEQYF
few	-	TRBV5-6	TRBJ1-2	TGTGCCAGCAGCTTTCAGGACTATGGCTACACCTTC	CASSFQDYGYTF
few	-	TRBV7-9	TRBJ2-1	TGTGCCAGCAGCTCCGATCCTAGCAAATCATTATACAATGAGCAGTTCTTC	CASSSDPSKSLYNEQFF
-	-	TRBV27	TRBJ1-6	TGTGCCAGCAGTTTATCTGGGGGAGGGGGTTCACCCCTCCACTTT	CASSLSGGGGSPLHF
-	TRBD2	TRBV4-3	TRBJ2-7	TGCGCCAGCAGCGACTACCCCACGGGAGGGTCGTACGAGCAGTACTTC	CASSDYPTGGSYEQYF
few	TRBD2	TRBV7-6	TRBJ2-7	TGTGCCAGCAGCTTAGAGGCTAGCGGGGGGTCCACCTACGAGCAGTACTTC	CASSLEASGGSTYEQYF
-	-	TRBV29-1	TRBJ2-1	TGCAGCGTTGAAGCGAACTACAATGAGCAGTTCTTC	CSVEANYNEQFF
-	-	TRBV9	TRBJ2-3	TGTGCCAGCAGCGTAGAAGCGGTACCCCCCACAGATACGCAGTATTTT	CASSVEAVPPTDTQYF
-	-	TRBV7-9	TRBJ2-1	TGTGCCAGCACCGCGGCCTTGCGTGAAGAAGAGCAGTTCTTC	CASTAALREEEQFF
few	-	TRBV29-1	TRBJ2-7	TGCAGCGTTGAAGGGCAGGGGTCATTCGAGCAGTACTTC	CSVEGQGSFEQYF
few	-	TRBV12-3/TRBV12-4	TRBJ2-3	TGTGCCAGCAGTTTAGGTACAACTAGTAGCACGCAGTATTTT	CASSLGTTSSTQYF
-	-	TRBV20-1	TRBJ1-1	TGCAGTGCTACCCTGTACACTGAAGCTTTCTTT	CSATLYTEAFF
-	TRBD1	TRBV29-1	TRBJ2-1	TGCAGCGTTGAGGGGACAGGGGAAATTCCCTACAATGAGCAGTTCTTC	CSVEGTGEIPYNEQFF
few	-	TRBV29-1	TRBJ2-1	TGCAGCGTTGCCCGACCCAACTACAATGAGCAGTTCTTC	CSVARPNYNEQFF
-	TRBD2	TRBV7-8	TRBJ2-2	TGTGCCAGCAGCCCCCGGCTAGCGGGAGGTGGAGGGGAGCTGTTTTTT	CASSPRLAGGGGELFF
-	-	TRBV12-3/TRBV12-4	TRBJ2-3	TGTGCCAGCAGTTCTGGGGGGCTGAGCACAGATACGCAGTATTTT	CASSSGGLSTDTQYF
few	-	TRBV9	TRBJ2-2	TGTGCCAGCAGCGCGGACACTTTCTCCGGGGAGCTGTTTTTT	CASSADTFSGELFF
-	-	TRBV12-3/TRBV12-4	TRBJ2-5	TGTGCCAGCAGTGCGTTTGATGGGGGGCGTGAGACCCAGTACTTC	CASSAFDGGRETQYF
-	-	TRBV5-5	TRBJ1-5	TGTGCCAGCAGCTTGGAGGGATGGGACAATCAGCCCCAGCATTTT	CASSLEGWDNQPQHF
few	TRBD1	TRBV20-1	TRBJ2-7	TGCAGTGCTCGGGGTTTCAGGGGGCGCAGGGAGTACGAGCAGTACTTC	CSARGFRGRREYEQYF
few	-	TRBV27	TRBJ2-7	TGTGCCAGCAGTTTTGGGCAGGGTAGTCGCGAGCAGTACTTC	CASSFGQGSREQYF
-	TRBD2	TRBV15	TRBJ2-2	TGTGCCACCAGCAGAGATCCGGGGACTAGTAAAGTCGGGGAGCTGTTTTTT	CATSRDPGTSKVGELFF
few	-	TRBV6-1	TRBJ2-2	TGTGCCAGCAGTGTTAGGGTAACTCCCGGGGAGCTGTTTTTT	CASSVRVTPGELFF
few	TRBD1	TRBV7-9	TRBJ2-1	TGTGCCAGCAGCTTAATCGGGACAGGGAGCAATGAGCAGTTCTTC	CASSLIGTGSNEQFF
-	TRBD1	TRBV11-1	TRBJ1-1	TGTGCCAGCATAATCCTTGATCGGGACAGGGGGCCGATGAACACTGAAGCTTTCTTT	CASIILDRDRGPMNTEAFF
few	-	TRBV2	TRBJ1-1	TGTGCCAGCCGAAATGGGGAGGGAGTCACTGAAGCTTTCTTT	CASRNGEGVTEAFF
-	TRBD1	TRBV20-1	TRBJ2-1	TGCAGTGCTGATACAGGGGGCAATGAGCAGTTCTTC	CSADTGGNEQFF
-	-	TRBV19	TRBJ2-1	TGTGCCAGTAGCCTCTTACTGTACAATGAGCAGTTCTTC	CASSLLLYNEQFF
-	-	TRBV7-6	TRBJ2-1	TGTGCCAGCAGCTGGGGTACAGCCATGCAGCAGTTCTTC	CASSWGTAMQQFF
-	-	TRBV3-1	TRBJ2-1	TGTGCCAGCAGCCCTGTCGGGGACTCCTACAATGAGCAGTTCTTC	CASSPVGDSYNEQFF
-	-	TRBV21-1	TRBJ2-1	TGTGCCAGCAGCAAAGACAGGGGGAGGGGGGACGATGAGCAGTTCTTC	CASSKDRGRGDDEQFF
-	-	TRBV2	TRBJ1-2	TGTGCCAGCAGTGAAGCTTGGGGCAGGCTTAGTGACGGCTACACCTTC	CASSEAWGRLSDGYTF
-	-	TRBV5-6	TRBJ2-7	TGTGCCAGCAGCCACCGACCGGCCCGGGTGCCCTACGAGCAGTACTTC	CASSHRPARVPYEQYF
few	-	TRBV20-1	TRBJ2-7	TGCAGTGCTAGCCCAGTCTCCTACGAGCAGTACTTC	CSASPVSYEQYF
-	-	TRBV4-1	TRBJ2-3	TGCGCCAGCAGCCAAGATCCTCGATCCCCGCAGTATTTT	CASSQDPRSPQYF
many	-	TRBV7-9	TRBJ2-5	TGTGCCAGCAGCGGGGCGGGCAAGCAAGAGACCCAGTACTTC	CASSGAGKQETQYF
many	-	TRBV5-1	TRBJ2-1	TGCGCCAGCAGCCCCTACAATGAGCAGTTCTTC	CASSPYNEQFF
few	-	TRBV6-2/TRBV6-3	TRBJ2-1	TGTGCCAGCAGTTACACAAGTTCAACCTACAATGAGCAGTTCTTC	CASSYTSSTYNEQFF
many	-	TRBV12-3/TRBV12-4	TRBJ2-5	TGTGCCAGTTCAACAGGCACACTTGGGGAGACCCAGTACTTC	CASSTGTLGETQYF
-	-	TRBV10-3	TRBJ1-5	TGTGCCATCAGTGAAGGTGTCCCGAATAACCAGCCCCAGCATTTT	CAISEGVPNNQPQHF
-	-	TRBV11-2	TRBJ2-5	TGTGCCAGCAGCCAGGGCGGGGTCGGGGAGACCCAGTACTTC	CASSQGGVGETQYF
-	-	TRBV3-1	TRBJ2-7	TGTGCCAGCAGCCAAGATCAGGGGACACCAAACTACGAGCAGTACTTC	CASSQDQGTPNYEQYF